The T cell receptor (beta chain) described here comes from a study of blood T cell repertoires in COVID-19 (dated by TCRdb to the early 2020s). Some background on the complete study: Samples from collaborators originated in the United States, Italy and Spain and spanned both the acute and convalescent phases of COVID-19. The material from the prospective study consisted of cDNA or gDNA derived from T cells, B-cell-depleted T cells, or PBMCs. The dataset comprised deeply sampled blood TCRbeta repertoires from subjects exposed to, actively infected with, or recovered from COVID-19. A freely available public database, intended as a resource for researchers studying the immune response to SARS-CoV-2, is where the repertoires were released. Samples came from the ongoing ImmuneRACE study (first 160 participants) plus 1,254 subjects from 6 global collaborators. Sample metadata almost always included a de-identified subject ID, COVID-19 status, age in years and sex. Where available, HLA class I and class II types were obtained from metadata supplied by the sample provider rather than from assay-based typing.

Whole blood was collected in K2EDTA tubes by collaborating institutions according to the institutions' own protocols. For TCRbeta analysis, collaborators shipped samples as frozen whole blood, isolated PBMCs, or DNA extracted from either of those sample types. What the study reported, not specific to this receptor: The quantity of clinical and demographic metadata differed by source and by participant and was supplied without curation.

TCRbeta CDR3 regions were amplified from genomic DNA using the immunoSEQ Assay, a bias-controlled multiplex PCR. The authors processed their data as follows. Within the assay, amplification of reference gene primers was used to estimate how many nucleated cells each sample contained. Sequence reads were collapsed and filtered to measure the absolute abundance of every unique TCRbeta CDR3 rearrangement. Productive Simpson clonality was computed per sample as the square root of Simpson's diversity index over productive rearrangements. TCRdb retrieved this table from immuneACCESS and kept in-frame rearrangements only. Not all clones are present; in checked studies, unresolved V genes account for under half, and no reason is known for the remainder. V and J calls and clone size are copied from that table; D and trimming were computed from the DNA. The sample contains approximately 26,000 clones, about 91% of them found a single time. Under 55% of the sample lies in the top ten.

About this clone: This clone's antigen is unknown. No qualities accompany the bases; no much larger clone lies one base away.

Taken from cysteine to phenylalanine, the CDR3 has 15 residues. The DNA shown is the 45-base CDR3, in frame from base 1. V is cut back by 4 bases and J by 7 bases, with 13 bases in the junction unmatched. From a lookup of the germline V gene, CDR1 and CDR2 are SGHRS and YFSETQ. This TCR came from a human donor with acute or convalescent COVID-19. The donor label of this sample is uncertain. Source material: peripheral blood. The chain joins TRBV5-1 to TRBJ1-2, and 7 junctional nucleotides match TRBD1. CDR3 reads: CASSPGQPGRVGYTF. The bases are TGCGCCAGCAGCCCGGGACAGCCTGGTCGGGTTGGCTACACCTTC.